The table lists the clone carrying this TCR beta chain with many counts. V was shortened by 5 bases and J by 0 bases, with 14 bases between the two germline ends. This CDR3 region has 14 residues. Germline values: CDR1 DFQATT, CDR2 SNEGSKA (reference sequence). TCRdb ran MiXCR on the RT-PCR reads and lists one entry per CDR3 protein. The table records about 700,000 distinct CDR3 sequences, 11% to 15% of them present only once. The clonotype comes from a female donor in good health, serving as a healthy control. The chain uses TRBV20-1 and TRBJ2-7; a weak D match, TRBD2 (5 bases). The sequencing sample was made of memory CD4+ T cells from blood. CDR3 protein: CSAPSGTSSYEQYF. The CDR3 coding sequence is TGCAGTGCTCCAAGCGGTACCAGCTCCTACGAGCAGTACTTC.